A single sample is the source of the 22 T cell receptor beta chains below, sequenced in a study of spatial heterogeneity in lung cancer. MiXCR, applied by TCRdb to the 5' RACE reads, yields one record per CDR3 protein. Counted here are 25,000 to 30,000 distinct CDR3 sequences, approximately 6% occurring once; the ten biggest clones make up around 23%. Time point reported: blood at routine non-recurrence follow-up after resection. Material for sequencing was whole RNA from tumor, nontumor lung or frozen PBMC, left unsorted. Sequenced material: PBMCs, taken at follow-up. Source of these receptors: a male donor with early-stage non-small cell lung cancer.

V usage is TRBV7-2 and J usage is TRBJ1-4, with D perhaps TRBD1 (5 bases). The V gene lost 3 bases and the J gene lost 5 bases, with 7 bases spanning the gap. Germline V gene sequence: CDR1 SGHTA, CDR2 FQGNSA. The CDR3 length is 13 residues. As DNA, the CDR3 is TGTGCCAGCAGCTTTTACAGGAATGAAAAACTGTTTTTT. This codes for CASSFYRNEKLFF. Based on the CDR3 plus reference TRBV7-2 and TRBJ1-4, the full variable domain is GAGVSQSPSNKVTEKGKDVELRCDPISGHTALYWYRQSLGQGLEFLIYFQGNSAPDKSGLPSDRFSAERTGGSVSTLTIQRTQQEDSAVYLCASSFYRNEKLFFGSGTQLSVL.

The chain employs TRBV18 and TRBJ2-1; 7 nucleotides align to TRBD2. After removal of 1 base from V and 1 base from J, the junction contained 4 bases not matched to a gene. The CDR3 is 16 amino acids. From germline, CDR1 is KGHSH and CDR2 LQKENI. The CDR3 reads CASSPRSGDSYNEQFF. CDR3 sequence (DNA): TGTGCCAGCTCACCACGCAGCGGGGATTCCTACAATGAGCAGTTCTTC.

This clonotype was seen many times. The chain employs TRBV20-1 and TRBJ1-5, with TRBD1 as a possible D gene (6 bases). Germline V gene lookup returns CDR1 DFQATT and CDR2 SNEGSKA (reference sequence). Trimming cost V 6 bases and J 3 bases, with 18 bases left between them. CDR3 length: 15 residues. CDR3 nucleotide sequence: TGCAGTGCCATCCCGACAGGTTTCTTCAATCAGCCCCAGCATTTT. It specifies CSAIPTGFFNQPQHF.

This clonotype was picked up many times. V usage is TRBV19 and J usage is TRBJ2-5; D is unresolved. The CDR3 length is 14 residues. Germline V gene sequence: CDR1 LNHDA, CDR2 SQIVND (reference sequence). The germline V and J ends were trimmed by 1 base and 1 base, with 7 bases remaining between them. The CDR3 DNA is TGTGCCAGTAGTATAGCGGACGGCCAAGAGACCCAGTACTTC. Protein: CASSIADGQETQYF.

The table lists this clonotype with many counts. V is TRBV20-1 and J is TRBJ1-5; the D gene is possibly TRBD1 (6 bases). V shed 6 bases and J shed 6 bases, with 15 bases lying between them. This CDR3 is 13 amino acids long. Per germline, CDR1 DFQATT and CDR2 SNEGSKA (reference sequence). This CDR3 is CSAGGHGAQPQHF. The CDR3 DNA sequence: TGCAGTGCAGGGGGTCACGGGGCTCAGCCCCAGCATTTT.

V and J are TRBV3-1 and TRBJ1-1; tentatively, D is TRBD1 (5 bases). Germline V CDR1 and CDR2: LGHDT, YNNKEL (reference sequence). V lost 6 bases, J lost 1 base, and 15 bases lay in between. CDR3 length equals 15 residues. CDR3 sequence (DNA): TGTGCCAGCAGGGGACCCGGGACTCCGAACACTGAAGCTTTCTTT. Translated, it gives CASRGPGTPNTEAFF.

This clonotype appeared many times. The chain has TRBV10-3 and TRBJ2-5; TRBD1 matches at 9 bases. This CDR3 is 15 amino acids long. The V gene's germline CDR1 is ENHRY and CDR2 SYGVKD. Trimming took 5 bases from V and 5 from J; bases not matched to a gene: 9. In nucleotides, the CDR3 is TGTGCCATCAGTTCCGGGACAGGGATAGTGGAGACCCAGTACTTC. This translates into CAISSGTGIVETQYF.

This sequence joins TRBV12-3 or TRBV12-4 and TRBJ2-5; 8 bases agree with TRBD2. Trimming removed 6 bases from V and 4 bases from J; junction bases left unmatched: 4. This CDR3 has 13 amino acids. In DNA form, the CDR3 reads TGTGCCAGCAGACGGGAGGGTGCAGAGACCCAGTACTTC. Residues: CASRREGAETQYF.

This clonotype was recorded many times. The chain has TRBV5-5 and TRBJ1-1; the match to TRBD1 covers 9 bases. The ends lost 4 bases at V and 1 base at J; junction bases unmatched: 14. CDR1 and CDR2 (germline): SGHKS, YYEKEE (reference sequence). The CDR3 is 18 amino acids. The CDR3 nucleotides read TGTGCCAGCAGCCCCTTAGGCACAGGGGGCTCGGCGAACACTGAAGCTTTCTTT. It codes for CASSPLGTGGSANTEAFF.

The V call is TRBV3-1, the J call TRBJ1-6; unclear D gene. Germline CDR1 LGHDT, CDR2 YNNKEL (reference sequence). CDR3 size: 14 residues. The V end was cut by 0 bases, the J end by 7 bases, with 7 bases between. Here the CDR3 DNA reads TGTGCCAGCAGCCAAGATCGTATAAATTCACCCCTCCACTTT. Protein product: CASSQDRINSPLHF.

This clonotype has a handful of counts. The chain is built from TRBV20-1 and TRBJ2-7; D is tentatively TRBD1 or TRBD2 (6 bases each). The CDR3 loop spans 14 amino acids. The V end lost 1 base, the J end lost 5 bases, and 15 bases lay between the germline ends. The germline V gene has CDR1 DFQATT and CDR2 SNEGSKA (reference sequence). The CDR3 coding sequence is TGCAGTGCTAGAGGGGGGGCCCCGAGCAACGAGCAGTACTTC. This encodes CSARGGAPSNEQYF.

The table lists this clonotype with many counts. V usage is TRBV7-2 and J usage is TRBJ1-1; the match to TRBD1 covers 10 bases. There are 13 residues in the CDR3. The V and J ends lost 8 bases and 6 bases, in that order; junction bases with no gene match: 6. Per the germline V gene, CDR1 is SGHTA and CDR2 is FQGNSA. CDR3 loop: CASRQGARAEAFF. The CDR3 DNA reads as TGTGCCAGCCGACAGGGGGCGCGCGCTGAAGCTTTCTTT.

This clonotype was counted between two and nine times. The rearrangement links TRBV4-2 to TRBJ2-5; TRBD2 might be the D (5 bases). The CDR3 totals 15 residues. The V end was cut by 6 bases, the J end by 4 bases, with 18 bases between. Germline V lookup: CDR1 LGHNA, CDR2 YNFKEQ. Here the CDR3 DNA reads TGTGCCAGCAGTCCTTCCTTGAGCGGAGGAGAGACCCAGTACTTC. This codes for CASSPSLSGGETQYF.

CDR3: CASSLTRETQYF. The CDR3 DNA is TGTGCCAGCAGCTTAACCCGGGAGACCCAGTACTTC. V is TRBV7-6 and J is TRBJ2-5; no firm D call. This CDR3 comprises 12 residues. V was cut by 2 bases and J by 5 bases, with 6 bases left in between. CDR1 and CDR2 (germline): SGHVS, FNYEAQ.

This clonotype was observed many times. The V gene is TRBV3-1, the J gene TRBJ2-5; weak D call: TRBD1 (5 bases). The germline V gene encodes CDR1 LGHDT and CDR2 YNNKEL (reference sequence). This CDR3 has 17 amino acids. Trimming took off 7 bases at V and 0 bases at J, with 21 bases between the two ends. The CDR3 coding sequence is TGTGCCAGCAACCCCTTTCCTCAGGGCAAGTACCAAGAGACCCAGTACTTC. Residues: CASNPFPQGKYQETQYF.

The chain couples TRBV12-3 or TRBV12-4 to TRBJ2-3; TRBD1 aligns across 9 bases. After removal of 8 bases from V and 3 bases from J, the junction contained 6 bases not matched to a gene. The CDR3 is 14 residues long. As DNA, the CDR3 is TGTGCCAGCCGACAGGGGGTTAGTACAGATACGCAGTATTTT. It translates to CASRQGVSTDTQYF.

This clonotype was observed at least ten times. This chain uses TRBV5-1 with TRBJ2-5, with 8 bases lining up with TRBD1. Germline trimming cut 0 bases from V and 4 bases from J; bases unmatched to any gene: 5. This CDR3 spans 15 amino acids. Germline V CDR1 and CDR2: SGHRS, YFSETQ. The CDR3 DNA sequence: TGCGCCAGCAGCTTGGCTCAGGGGGCAGGAGAGACCCAGTACTTC. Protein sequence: CASSLAQGAGETQYF.

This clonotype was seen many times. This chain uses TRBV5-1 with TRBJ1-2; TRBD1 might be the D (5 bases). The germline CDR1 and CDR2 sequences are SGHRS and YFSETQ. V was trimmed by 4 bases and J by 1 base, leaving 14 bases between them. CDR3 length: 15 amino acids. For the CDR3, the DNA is TGCGCCAGCAGCCAGACGACAGAAATTAACTATGGCTACACCTTC. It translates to CASSQTTEINYGYTF.

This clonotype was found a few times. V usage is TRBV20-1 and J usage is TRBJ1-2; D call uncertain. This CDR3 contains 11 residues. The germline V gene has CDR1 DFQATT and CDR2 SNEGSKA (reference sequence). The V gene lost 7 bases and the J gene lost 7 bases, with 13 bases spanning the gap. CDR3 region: CSVEASAGYTF. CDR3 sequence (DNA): TGCAGTGTTGAGGCTTCAGCTGGCTACACCTTC.

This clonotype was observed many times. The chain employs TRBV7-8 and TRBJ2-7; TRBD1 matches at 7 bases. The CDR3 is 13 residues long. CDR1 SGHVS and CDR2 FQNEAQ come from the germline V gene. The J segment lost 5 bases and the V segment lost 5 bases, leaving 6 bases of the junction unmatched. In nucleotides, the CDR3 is TGTGCCAGCAGCCACCACAGGGGCAACGAGCAGTACTTC. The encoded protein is CASSHHRGNEQYF. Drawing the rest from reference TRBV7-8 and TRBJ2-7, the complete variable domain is GAGVSQSPRYKVAKRGQDVALRCDPISGHVSLFWYQQALGQGPEFLTYFQNEAQLDKSGLPSDRFFAERPEGSVSTLKIQRTQQEDSAVYLCASSHHRGNEQYFGPGTRLTVT.

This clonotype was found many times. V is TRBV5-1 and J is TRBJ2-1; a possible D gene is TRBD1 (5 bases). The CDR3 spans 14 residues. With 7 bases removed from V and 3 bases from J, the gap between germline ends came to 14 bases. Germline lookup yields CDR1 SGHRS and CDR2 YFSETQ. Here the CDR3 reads CASSSQGVYNEQFF. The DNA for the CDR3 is TGCGCCAGCTCATCACAAGGGGTCTACAATGAGCAGTTCTTC.

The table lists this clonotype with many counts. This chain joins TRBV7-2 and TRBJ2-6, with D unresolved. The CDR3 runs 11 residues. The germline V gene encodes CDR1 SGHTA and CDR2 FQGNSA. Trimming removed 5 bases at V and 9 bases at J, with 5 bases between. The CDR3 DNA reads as TGTGCCAGCAGCGACATCAACGTCCTGACTTTC. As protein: CASSDINVLTF.